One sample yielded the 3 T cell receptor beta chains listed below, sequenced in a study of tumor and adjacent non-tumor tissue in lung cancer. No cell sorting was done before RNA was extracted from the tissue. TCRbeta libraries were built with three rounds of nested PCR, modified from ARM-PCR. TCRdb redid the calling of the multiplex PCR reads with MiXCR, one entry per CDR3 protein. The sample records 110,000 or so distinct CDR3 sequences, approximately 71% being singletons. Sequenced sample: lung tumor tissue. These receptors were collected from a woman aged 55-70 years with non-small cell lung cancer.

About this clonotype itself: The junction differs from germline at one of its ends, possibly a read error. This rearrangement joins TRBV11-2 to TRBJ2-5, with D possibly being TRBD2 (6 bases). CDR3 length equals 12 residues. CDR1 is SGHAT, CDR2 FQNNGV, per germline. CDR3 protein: CPNSRGREIQYF. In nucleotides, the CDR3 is TGTCCCAACTCTCGGGGGAGAGAGATCCAGTACTTC.

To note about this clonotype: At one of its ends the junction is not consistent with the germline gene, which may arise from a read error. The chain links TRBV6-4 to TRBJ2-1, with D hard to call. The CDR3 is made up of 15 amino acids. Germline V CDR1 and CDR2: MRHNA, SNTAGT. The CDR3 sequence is CASSVDDSSYNEQFF. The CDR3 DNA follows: TGTGCCAGCAGTGTCGACGATAGCTCCTACAACGAGCAGTTCTTC.

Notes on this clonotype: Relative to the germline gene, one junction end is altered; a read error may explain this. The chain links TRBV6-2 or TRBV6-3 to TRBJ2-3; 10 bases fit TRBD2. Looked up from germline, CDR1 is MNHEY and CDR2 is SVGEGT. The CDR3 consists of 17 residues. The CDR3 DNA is TGTGCCACCAGTTTACTACCTAGCGGGAGTACCGCAGATACCCAGTATTTT. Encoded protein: CATSLLPSGSTADTQYF.